This TCR beta chain was captured in a study of a mutant IDH1 vaccine in newly diagnosed glioma. As for the study in general: The treated group averaged around 40 years old and was roughly 60% male, roughly 40% female. Patients previously underwent radiotherapy, temozolomide, or both, and most underwent both.

TCRdb's table, derived via immunoSEQ multiplex PCR, lists solely in-frame clones and lacks some. The table shows approximately 92,000 clones, with around four fifths occurring only once. Concerning this clone: What it binds is unknown.

Time point described: baseline, week 1 (first vaccination visit). As for treatment: pre-vaccination baseline after standard-of-care therapy. New astrocytomas of WHO grade 3 or 4 that were IDH1-mutant and ATRX-lost were found in the donors. Germline CDR1 is MNHNS and CDR2 is SASEGT. The CDR3 is 17 amino acids. Study-level findings and limits: Top-clonotype changes in peripheral T cells seemed unrelated to pseudoprogression.

The rearrangement links TRBV6-1 to TRBJ2-5, with 11 bases identical to TRBD1. With the DNA end fitting TRBJ2-7 better, the J assignment may be wrong. Sequenced material: PBMCs, taken from a glioma patient treated with radiotherapy, temozolomide or both. This receptor was obtained from a man aged 40-49 years with glioma. This CDR3 reads CASSGDRGSEPSYEQYF. Here the CDR3 DNA reads TGTGCCAGCAGTGGGGACAGGGGGTCGGAACCCTCCTACGAGCAGTACTTC.